These 28 T cell receptor beta chains were sequenced from one sample in a study of CD8 T cells in Susac syndrome. Random hexamers were used to reverse transcribe roughly 0.45 to 1 ug of RNA. TCRdb independently ran MiXCR on the immunoSEQ multiplex PCR reads; one entry per CDR3 protein. The sample lists approximately 200,000 distinct CDR3 sequences, more than 90% occurring once. Sequencing used CD4+ T cells from PBMCs. The receptors originated from a human donor with multiple sclerosis.

The rearrangement joins TRBV29-1 to TRBJ2-7, with TRBD2 identical over 9 bases. The germline V gene encodes CDR1 SQVTM and CDR2 ANQGSEA. After removal of 6 bases from V and 6 bases from J, the junction contained 3 bases not matched to a gene. This CDR3 region has 11 residues. This CDR3 reads CSVGLALEQYF. The CDR3 bases are TGCAGCGTGGGACTAGCCCTCGAGCAGTACTTC.

A few counts support this clonotype. This chain connects TRBV20-1 to TRBJ1-1, with D hard to call. The V gene's germline CDR1 is DFQATT and CDR2 SNEGSKA (reference sequence). Trimming stripped 0 bases from V and 1 base from J, with 9 bases between. The length of the CDR3 is 14 residues. The CDR3, as DNA: TGCAGTGCTAGAGATCGTCGGGGGAACACTGAAGCTTTCTTT. Amino acid sequence: CSARDRRGNTEAFF.

The rearrangement links TRBV3-1 to TRBJ2-3; 11 bases fit TRBD2. V shed 2 bases and J 4 bases; nucleotides not matched to a gene: 2. This CDR3 comprises 15 residues. Germline V gene sequence: CDR1 LGHDT, CDR2 YNNKEL (reference sequence). The chain's CDR3 is CASSQIAGGPDTQYF. CDR3 nucleotide sequence: TGTGCCAGCAGCCAAATAGCGGGGGGGCCAGATACGCAGTATTTT.

The chain has TRBV9 and TRBJ1-2; possibly TRBD1 for D (6 bases). V was clipped by 4 bases and J by 3 bases, with 19 bases between them. Germline V gives CDR1 SGDLS, CDR2 YYNGEE. This CDR3 contains 16 residues. DNA for the CDR3: TGTGCCAGCAGCCCCCGGGATCAGGGGACCCACTATGGCTACACCTTC. This translates into CASSPRDQGTHYGYTF.

The V gene is TRBV2, the J gene TRBJ1-1; D ambiguous. Trimming cost V 7 bases and J 2 bases, with 11 bases left between them. Germline V gene lookup returns CDR1 SNHLY and CDR2 FYNNEI. The CDR3 has 13 amino acids. For the CDR3, the DNA is TGTGCCAGCATACAGAGTCGAAACACTGAAGCTTTCTTT. It codes for CASIQSRNTEAFF. Looking up the rest from reference TRBV2 and TRBJ1-1 gives the full variable domain: EPEVTQTPSHQVTQMGQEVILRCVPISNHLYFYWYRQILGQKVEFLVSFYNNEISEKSEIFDDQFSVERPDGSNFTLKIRSTKLEDSAMYFCASIQSRNTEAFFGQGTRLTVV.

V usage is TRBV29-1 and J usage is TRBJ2-3; TRBD2 agrees at 7 bases. The germline gives CDR1 SQVTM, CDR2 ANQGSEA. This CDR3 has 15 amino acids. With 7 bases clipped from V and 2 bases from J, the junction kept 12 bases outside the gene matches. CDR3 DNA sequence: TGCAGCGCTGAGAGAGCGGGGACGGCCACAGATACGCAGTATTTT. Its translation is CSAERAGTATDTQYF.

CDR3 protein: CSAVPWGRGHQPQHF. The CDR3 DNA reads TGCAGTGCCGTCCCGTGGGGCAGGGGGCATCAGCCCCAGCATTTT. The J gene is TRBJ1-5, the V gene TRBV20-1; 8 bases align to TRBD1. The CDR3 extends over 15 amino acids. The trim removed 6 bases at V and 5 bases at J, leaving 12 bases unmatched. Germline lookup yields CDR1 DFQATT and CDR2 SNEGSKA (reference sequence).

This clonotype showed up just a few times. The chain carries TRBV3-1 and TRBJ1-3; TRBD1 matches 9 bases. V shed 4 bases, J shed 2 bases, and the junction held 3 bases outside the gene matches. This CDR3 has 15 residues. Germline V gene lookup returns CDR1 LGHDT and CDR2 YNNKEL (reference sequence). The CDR3 sequence is CASSPRDRAGNTIYF. DNA for the CDR3: TGTGCCAGCAGCCCTCGGGACAGGGCTGGAAACACCATATATTTT.

This clonotype was seen a single time. The rearrangement joins TRBV12-3 or TRBV12-4 to TRBJ1-1; D remains unclear. The germline V and J ends were trimmed by 3 bases and 0 bases, with 5 bases remaining between them. CDR3 length: 13 residues. Written as DNA, the CDR3 is TGTGCCAGCAGTTTGCAGATGAACACTGAAGCTTTCTTT. It encodes CASSLQMNTEAFF.

J is TRBJ2-5 and V is TRBV6-5; D is possibly TRBD1 (5 bases). CDR3 size: 15 residues. Per germline, CDR1 MNHEY and CDR2 SVGAGI. V dropped 5 bases and J dropped 4 bases, with 17 bases sitting between them. Here the CDR3 reads CASSPRGALGETQYF. CDR3 coding DNA: TGTGCCAGCAGTCCGCGTGGGGCCCTTGGAGAGACCCAGTACTTC.

Here the CDR3 DNA reads TGTGCCAGTAGCCCTAGGGGGGAGACCCAGTACTTC. It yields the protein CASSPRGETQYF. This chain joins TRBV19 and TRBJ2-5, with D possibly TRBD1 on 6 matching bases. CDR3 length: 12 amino acids. V was shortened by 6 bases and J by 5 bases, with 10 bases between the two germline ends. Germline CDR1 LNHDA, CDR2 SQIVND (reference sequence).

The CDR3 DNA is TGTGCCTGGAGTGTCCAGGGGGGTACCCGACCCCTCCACTTT. It is translated as CAWSVQGGTRPLHF. The chain is built from TRBV30 and TRBJ1-6; TRBD1 agrees at 7 bases. The CDR3 loop spans 14 amino acids. Per the germline V gene, CDR1 is GTSNPN and CDR2 is SVGIG (reference sequence). Germline trimming cut 0 bases from V and 12 bases from J; bases unmatched to any gene: 8.

The V gene is TRBV9, the J gene TRBJ2-7; TRBD1 aligns across 7 bases. This CDR3 is 15 amino acids long. V was clipped by 0 bases and J by 6 bases; unmatched bases: 9. From germline, CDR1 is SGDLS and CDR2 YYNGEE. In DNA form, the CDR3 reads TGTGCCAGCAGCGTAGAAGGGAGACAGGGTGCCGAGCAGTACTTC. Translated, it gives CASSVEGRQGAEQYF.

This chain joins TRBV5-1 and TRBJ1-1, with a weak D call TRBD1 (5 bases). In germline, CDR1 is SGHRS, CDR2 YFSETQ. Trimming shortened V by 5 bases and J by 3 bases, and 8 bases separated the two germline ends. The CDR3 loop spans 12 amino acids. In DNA form, the CDR3 reads TGCGCCAGCAGAGACAGTGACACTGAAGCTTTCTTT. The encoded protein is CASRDSDTEAFF.

The V gene is TRBV3-1, the J gene TRBJ2-5; the match to TRBD1 covers 7 bases. V lost 4 bases, J lost 3 bases, and 5 bases stayed unmatched. The CDR3 is 14 residues long. CDR1 is LGHDT, CDR2 YNNKEL, per germline (reference sequence). CDR3 DNA: TGTGCCAGCAGCCCTGGGGACAGAGAAGAGACCCAGTACTTC. This sequence encodes CASSPGDREETQYF.

The V call is TRBV9, the J call TRBJ2-2; possible D gene TRBD2, 6 bases. CDR1 and CDR2 from the germline V gene are SGDLS and YYNGEE. V lost 5 bases and J 0 bases, leaving 11 bases between the germline ends. The CDR3 runs to 15 residues. The CDR3: CASSVGGANTGELFF. In DNA, the CDR3 is TGTGCCAGCAGTGTTGGAGGGGCGAACACCGGGGAGCTGTTTTTT.

This clonotype showed up just once. J is TRBJ2-7 and V is TRBV7-6, with 7 bases fitting TRBD1. Germline CDR1 SGHVS, CDR2 FNYEAQ. V trimming: 4 bases; J trimming: 3 bases; junction bases outside the gene matches: 12. This CDR3 region has 16 residues. The CDR3 is CASSSRVGTVDYEQYF. CDR3 nucleotides: TGTGCCAGCAGCTCTCGTGTTGGGACAGTGGACTACGAGCAGTACTTC.

A single count supports this clonotype. This sequence joins TRBV6-6 and TRBJ2-3; D unclear. In germline, CDR1 is MNHNY, CDR2 SVGAGI (reference sequence). The CDR3 extends over 13 amino acids. V lost 8 bases and J 6 bases, leaving 15 bases between the germline ends. CDR3 sequence reads: CASGPRNSDTQYF. Here the CDR3 DNA reads TGTGCCAGCGGACCCCGTAATTCGGATACGCAGTATTTT.

CDR3: CASSDADRSPLHF. CDR3 nucleotide sequence: TGTGCCAGCAGTGACGCGGACAGGAGCCCCCTCCACTTT. The gene calls are TRBV6-1 and TRBJ1-6, with TRBD1 identical over 7 bases. The junction had 6 bases not matched to a gene; V was cut back by 3 bases and J by 13 bases. CDR3 length: 13 amino acids. Germline values: CDR1 MNHNS, CDR2 SASEGT.

The CDR3 coding sequence is TGTGCCACCAGCAGAGATCAAGTTACGCAGTATTTT. Encoded protein: CATSRDQVTQYF. This chain uses TRBV15 with TRBJ2-3; no clear D gene. CDR1 and CDR2 (germline): LNHNV, YYDKDF (reference sequence). CDR3 length: 12 amino acids. Between the trimmed V and J ends, which lost 0 bases and 8 bases, there was a span of 6 bases.

The genes are TRBV11-1 and TRBJ2-1, with 8 positions matching TRBD1. The junction had 5 bases not matched to a gene; V was cut back by 5 bases and J by 5 bases. The CDR3 spans 14 residues. In germline, CDR1 is SGHAT, CDR2 FQDESV (reference sequence). DNA for the CDR3: TGTGCCAGCAGCACGGACAGGGATGACAATGAGCAGTTCTTC. Translating it yields CASSTDRDDNEQFF.

The chain is built from TRBV6-6 and TRBJ1-2, with 10 bases matching TRBD1. The germline CDR1 and CDR2 sequences are MNHNY and SVGAGI (reference sequence). This CDR3 spans 14 amino acids. J gave up 4 bases and V 5 bases, and 4 bases lay outside the gene matches. The CDR3 reads CASSGGQGTYGYTF. CDR3 DNA: TGTGCCAGCAGTGGGGGACAGGGGACCTATGGCTACACCTTC.

The V call is TRBV29-1, the J call TRBJ1-2; 9 bases are shared with TRBD1. The germline gives CDR1 SQVTM, CDR2 ANQGSEA. V shed 6 bases and J 6 bases; nucleotides not matched to a gene: 5. This CDR3 spans 12 amino acids. This CDR3 reads CSVGTGIDGYTF. In DNA form, the CDR3 reads TGCAGCGTCGGGACAGGGATCGATGGCTACACCTTC.

This clonotype has a single count. CDR3 sequence reads: CASSDYNTDTQYF. The CDR3 DNA sequence: TGTGCCAGCAGTGATTATAACACAGATACGCAGTATTTT. The J gene is TRBJ2-3, the V gene TRBV2; D is ambiguous. The V and J ends lost 3 bases and 2 bases respectively, with 6 bases between them. The CDR3 length is 13 residues. Germline V gene lookup returns CDR1 SNHLY and CDR2 FYNNEI. The full variable domain, rest sourced from reference TRBV2 and TRBJ2-3, is EPEVTQTPSHQVTQMGQEVILRCVPISNHLYFYWYRQILGQKVEFLVSFYNNEISEKSEIFDDQFSVERPDGSNFTLKIRSTKLEDSAMYFCASSDYNTDTQYFGPGTRLTVL.

The chain has TRBV27 and TRBJ1-4; D may be TRBD1 (6 bases). Germline V gene data show CDR1 as MNHEY and CDR2 as SMNVEV (reference sequence). This CDR3 is 16 amino acids long. Deletions cut 3 bases from V and 0 bases from J, with 11 bases between. The CDR3 coding sequence is TGTGCCAGCAGTTTTGTAGGGGGTGCAACTAATGAAAAACTGTTTTTT. Its protein product is CASSFVGGATNEKLFF.

The V call is TRBV2, the J call TRBJ1-4; 7 bases map to TRBD1. Germline V gene sequence: CDR1 SNHLY, CDR2 FYNNEI. The CDR3 is made up of 15 amino acids. The J segment lost 8 bases and the V segment lost 3 bases, leaving 9 bases of the junction unmatched. The CDR3 bases are TGTGCCAGCAGTGATCCTCCACCACAGGGGGAAAAACTGTTTTTT. It encodes CASSDPPPQGEKLFF.

V and J are TRBV20-1 and TRBJ2-5; TRBD2 is a possible D gene (6 bases). V was trimmed by 4 bases and J by 5 bases, leaving 11 bases between them. Germline V gene data show CDR1 as DFQATT and CDR2 as SNEGSKA (reference sequence). The CDR3 length is 12 residues. CDR3 in amino acids: CSAKSSGETQYF. The CDR3 DNA reads TGCAGTGCTAAATCAAGCGGGGAGACCCAGTACTTC.

The rearrangement links TRBV27 to TRBJ1-1, with D possibly TRBD1 on 5 matching bases. The CDR3 runs to 13 residues. From germline, CDR1 is MNHEY and CDR2 SMNVEV (reference sequence). V was cut by 6 bases and J by 11 bases, with 19 bases left in between. The CDR3 reads CASRSAGRTSAFF. The CDR3 nucleotides are TGTGCCAGCAGATCCGCAGGGCGAACATCGGCTTTCTTT.